This T cell receptor (beta chain) was captured by sequencing in a study of blood T cells in healthy people across ages. Ten or more counts support this clonotype. The authors ran a second PCR of about 6 to 11 cycles using a sample-barcoded 5' primer and a J-beta primer mix. Each cDNA molecule, via a template-switch adaptor with 12 random nucleotides, was tagged. Researchers report that each sample yielded at least 2.5 million CDR3-containing paired-end reads. Each CDR3 protein gets one entry after TCRdb re-called the 5' RACE reads with MiXCR. The sample shows about 1.6 million distinct CDR3 sequences, about 31% of them seen only once. Germline CDR1 and CDR2: SGHRS and YFSETQ. This CDR3 is 12 amino acids long. V dropped 4 bases and J dropped 3 bases, with 8 bases sitting between them. Researchers report isolating at least 6 million PBMCs per sample. The amount of total RNA extracted per sample was at least 6 micrograms.

Sequencing was performed on blood. The rearrangement links TRBV5-1 to TRBJ2-7, with D perhaps TRBD1 or TRBD2 (6 bases each). The sequence derives from a woman aged 25 to 39 in good health. The CDR3 reads CASSKGGYEQYF. The CDR3, as DNA: TGCGCCAGCAGCAAGGGGGGCTACGAGCAGTACTTC.